This T cell receptor beta chain was recorded in a study of CD8 T cells in ankylosing spondylitis. Study-level points and caveats: It was reported that disease-linked clones were significantly enriched in matched ankylosing spondylitis synovial fluid.

Using quantitative 5'-RACE with molecular barcodes, the authors made TCR beta libraries. TCRdb called the 5' RACE reads again in MiXCR, with one record for every CDR3 protein. Of around 340,000 distinct CDR3 sequences detected, about 14% appear once; the ten largest clones hold 0.85% to 1.4%. This CDR3 is 16 amino acids long. Trimming removed 3 bases from V and 1 base from J, with 16 bases in between. Germline CDR1 is MDHEN and CDR2 is SYDVKM. Turning to this clonotype: Its antigen is unidentified.

The origin of this receptor is a male donor with ankylosing spondylitis or in good health (not recorded which). The sequenced material came from blood, either unsorted or a sorted T cell fraction (not recorded which). This chain connects TRBV28 to TRBJ2-7; the D gene is possibly TRBD2 (6 bases). The CDR3 DNA reads TGTGCCAGCAGTTTTTCTCTGTCGGGACTGTCCTACGAGCAGTACTTC. Translating it yields CASSFSLSGLSYEQYF.